This T cell receptor (beta chain) was observed in a study of T cells in Graves' hyperthyroidism and ophthalmopathy. The wider study: Peripheral blood collection took place at initial diagnosis, before any treatment. Whole-study findings and limits: The model's output predicted ophthalmopathy at a median of 6.5 months prior to onset.

V lost 5 bases and J 5 bases, leaving 25 bases between the germline ends. The CDR3 covers 17 residues. The germline V gene has CDR1 MNHNS and CDR2 SASEGT. This clonotype was seen only a few times. Antigen unknown. Diagnosis of hyperthyroidism was new in patients aged 18 to 65, and its duration was under 2 months. Uncontrolled infection, other autoimmune disease, pregnancy and lactation each barred patients from inclusion. The source material, RNA transcripts, was used to amplify TCR beta CDR3 regions. Carried out on the TCR CDR3, a first-round RT-PCR used the HTBI primer set. From the multiplex PCR reads, TCRdb called clonotypes with MiXCR, one entry per CDR3 protein. The repertoire includes roughly 180,000 distinct CDR3 sequences, just under 9.5% of them detected once, and roughly a fifth sits in the top ten.

The source is a woman aged 18-29 years with Graves' hyperthyroidism that later progressed to Graves' ophthalmopathy. Material for sequencing was blood. The chain uses TRBV6-1 and TRBJ2-7; unclear D gene. Here the CDR3 DNA reads TGTGCCAGCAGTTATTCCCCGTCAGGTAAACTTATTGACGAGCAGTACTTC. Residues: CASSYSPSGKLIDEQYF.